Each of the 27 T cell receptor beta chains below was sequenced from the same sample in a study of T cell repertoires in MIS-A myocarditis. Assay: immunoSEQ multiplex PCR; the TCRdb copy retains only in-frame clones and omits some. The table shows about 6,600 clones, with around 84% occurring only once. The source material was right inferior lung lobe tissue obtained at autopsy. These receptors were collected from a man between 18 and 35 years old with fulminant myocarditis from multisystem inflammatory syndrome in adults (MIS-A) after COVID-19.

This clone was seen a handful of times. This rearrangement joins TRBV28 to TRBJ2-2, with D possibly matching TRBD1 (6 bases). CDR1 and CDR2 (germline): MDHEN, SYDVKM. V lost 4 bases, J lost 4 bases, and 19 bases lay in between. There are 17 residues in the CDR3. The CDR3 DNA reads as TGTGCCAGCAGTTCTATGATAAACCCCAGGGGCACCGGGGAGCTGTTTTTT. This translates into CASSSMINPRGTGELFF. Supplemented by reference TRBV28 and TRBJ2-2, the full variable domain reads DVKVTQSSRYLVKRTGEKVFLECVQDMDHENMFWYRQDPGLGLRLIYFSYDVKMKEKGDIPEGYSVSREKKERFSLILESASTNQTSMYLCASSSMINPRGTGELFFGEGSRLTVL.

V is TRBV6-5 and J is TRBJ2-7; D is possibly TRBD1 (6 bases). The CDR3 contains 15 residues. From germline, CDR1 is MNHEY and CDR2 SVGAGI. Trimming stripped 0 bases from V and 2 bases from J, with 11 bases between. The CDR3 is CASSYSGTQTYEQYF. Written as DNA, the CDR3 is TGTGCCAGCAGTTACTCAGGGACACAGACCTACGAGCAGTACTTC.

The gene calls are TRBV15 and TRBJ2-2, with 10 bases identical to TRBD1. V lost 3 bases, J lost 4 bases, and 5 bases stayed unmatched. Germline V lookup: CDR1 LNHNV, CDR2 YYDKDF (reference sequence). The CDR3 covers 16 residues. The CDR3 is CATSSSGQGVTGELFF. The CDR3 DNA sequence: TGTGCCACCAGCAGCTCTGGACAGGGGGTCACCGGGGAGCTGTTTTTT.

CDR3 amino acids: CASSRVRASGNTIYF. The CDR3, as DNA: TGTGCCAGCAGCCGAGTCAGAGCCTCTGGAAACACCATATATTTT. The chain has TRBV9 and TRBJ1-3; D ambiguous. CDR1 is SGDLS and CDR2 is YYNGEE in the germline V gene. Deletions cut 4 bases from V and 0 bases from J, with 11 bases between. The length of the CDR3 is 15 residues.

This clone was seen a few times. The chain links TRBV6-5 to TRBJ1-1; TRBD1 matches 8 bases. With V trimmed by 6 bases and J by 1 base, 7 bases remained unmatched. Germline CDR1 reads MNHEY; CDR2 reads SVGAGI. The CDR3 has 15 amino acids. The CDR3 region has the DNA TGTGCCAGCAGCCCCGGGACAGGAGAGAACACTGAAGCTTTCTTT. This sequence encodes CASSPGTGENTEAFF.

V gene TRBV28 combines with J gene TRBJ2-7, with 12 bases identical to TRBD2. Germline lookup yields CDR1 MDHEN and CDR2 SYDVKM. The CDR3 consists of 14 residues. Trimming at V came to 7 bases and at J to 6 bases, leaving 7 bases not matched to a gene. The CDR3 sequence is CASISSGGAGEQYF. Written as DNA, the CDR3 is TGTGCCAGCATTTCTAGCGGGGGGGCAGGCGAGCAGTACTTC. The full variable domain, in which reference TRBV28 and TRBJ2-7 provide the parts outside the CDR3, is DVKVTQSSRYLVKRTGEKVFLECVQDMDHENMFWYRQDPGLGLRLIYFSYDVKMKEKGDIPEGYSVSREKKERFSLILESASTNQTSMYLCASISSGGAGEQYFGPGTRLTVT.

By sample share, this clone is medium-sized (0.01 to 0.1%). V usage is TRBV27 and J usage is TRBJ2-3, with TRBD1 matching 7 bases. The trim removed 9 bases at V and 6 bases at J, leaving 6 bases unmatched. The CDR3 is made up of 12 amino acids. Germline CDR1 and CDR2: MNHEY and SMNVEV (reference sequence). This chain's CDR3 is CASKGAGDTQYF. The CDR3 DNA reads TGTGCCAGTAAGGGGGCCGGGGATACGCAGTATTTT.

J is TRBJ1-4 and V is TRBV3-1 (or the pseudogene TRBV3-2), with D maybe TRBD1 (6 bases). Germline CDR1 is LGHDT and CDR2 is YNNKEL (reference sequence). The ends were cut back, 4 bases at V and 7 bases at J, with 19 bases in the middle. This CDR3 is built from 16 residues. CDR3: CASSRGTQGQGEKLFF. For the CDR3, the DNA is TGTGCCAGCAGCCGTGGCACTCAGGGGCAAGGTGAAAAACTGTTTTTT.

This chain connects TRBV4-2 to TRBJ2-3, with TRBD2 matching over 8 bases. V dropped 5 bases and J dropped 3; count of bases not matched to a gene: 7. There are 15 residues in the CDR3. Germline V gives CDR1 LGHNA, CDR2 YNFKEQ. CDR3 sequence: CASSIRGGLTDTQYF. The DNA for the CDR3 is TGTGCCAGCAGCATCCGGGGGGGGTTGACAGATACGCAGTATTTT.

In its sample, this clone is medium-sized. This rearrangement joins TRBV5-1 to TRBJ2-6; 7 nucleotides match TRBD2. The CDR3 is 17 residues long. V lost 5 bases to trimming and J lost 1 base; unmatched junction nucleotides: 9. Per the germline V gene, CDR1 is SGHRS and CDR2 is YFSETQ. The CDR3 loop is CASSLSGGLSGANVLTF. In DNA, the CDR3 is TGCGCCAGCAGTTTATCGGGAGGCCTATCTGGGGCCAACGTCCTGACTTTC.

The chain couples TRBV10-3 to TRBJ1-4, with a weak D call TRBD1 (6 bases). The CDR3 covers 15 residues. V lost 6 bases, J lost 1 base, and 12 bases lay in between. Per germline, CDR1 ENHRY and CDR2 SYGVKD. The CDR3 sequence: CAIRQGEGTNEKLFF. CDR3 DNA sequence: TGTGCCATCAGACAGGGCGAGGGAACTAATGAAAAACTGTTTTTT.

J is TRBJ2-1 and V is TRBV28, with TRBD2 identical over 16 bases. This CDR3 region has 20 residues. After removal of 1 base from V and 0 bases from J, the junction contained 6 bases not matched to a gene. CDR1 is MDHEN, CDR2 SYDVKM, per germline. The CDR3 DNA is TGTGCCAGCAGTTTATTCGGGACTAGCGGGAGGGGGCTCTCCTACAATGAGCAGTTCTTC. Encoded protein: CASSLFGTSGRGLSYNEQFF.

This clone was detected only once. The CDR3 coding sequence is TGTGCCAGCAGCTTAGGAGGTTGGCGGCGGGAGGGCTCCTACAATGAGCAGTTCTTC. The encoded protein is CASSLGGWRREGSYNEQFF. V usage is TRBV7-9 and J usage is TRBJ2-1; 9 positions agree with TRBD2. J lost 0 bases, V lost 1 base, and 10 bases had no gene match. Germline-derived CDR1 and CDR2 are SEHNR and FQNEAQ (reference sequence). The CDR3 has 19 residues.

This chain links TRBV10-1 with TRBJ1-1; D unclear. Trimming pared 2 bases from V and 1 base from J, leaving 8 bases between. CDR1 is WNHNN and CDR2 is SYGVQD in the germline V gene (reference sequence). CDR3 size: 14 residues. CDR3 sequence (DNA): TGCGCCAGCAGTGAGCGAGGGAAGAACACTGAAGCTTTCTTT. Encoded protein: CASSERGKNTEAFF.

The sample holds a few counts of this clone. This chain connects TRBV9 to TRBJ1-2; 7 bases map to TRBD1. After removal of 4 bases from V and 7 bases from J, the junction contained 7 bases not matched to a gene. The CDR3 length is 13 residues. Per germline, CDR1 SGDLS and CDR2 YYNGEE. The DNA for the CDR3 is TGTGCCAGCAGCCCGACAGGGTTGGGTGGCTACACCTTC. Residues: CASSPTGLGGYTF.

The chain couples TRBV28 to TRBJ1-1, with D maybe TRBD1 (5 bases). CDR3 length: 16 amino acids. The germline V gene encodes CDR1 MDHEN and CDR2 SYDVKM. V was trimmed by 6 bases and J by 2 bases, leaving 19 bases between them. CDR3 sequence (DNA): TGTGCCAGCAGGCGGGGGGTCGGGGCGATAAACACTGAAGCTTTCTTT. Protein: CASRRGVGAINTEAFF.

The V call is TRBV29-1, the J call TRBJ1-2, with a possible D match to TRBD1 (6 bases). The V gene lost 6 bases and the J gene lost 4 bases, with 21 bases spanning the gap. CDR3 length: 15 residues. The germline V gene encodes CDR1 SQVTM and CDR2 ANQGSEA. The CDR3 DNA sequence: TGCAGCGTGGATGGGACACGCCGAAAGCTCTATGGCTACACCTTC. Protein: CSVDGTRRKLYGYTF.

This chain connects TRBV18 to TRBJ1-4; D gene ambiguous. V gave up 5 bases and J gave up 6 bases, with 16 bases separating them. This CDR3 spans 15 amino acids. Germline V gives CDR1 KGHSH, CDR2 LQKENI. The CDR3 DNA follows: TGTGCCAGCTCAACACAAGGTTTAACGGATGAAAAACTGTTTTTT. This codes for CASSTQGLTDEKLFF.

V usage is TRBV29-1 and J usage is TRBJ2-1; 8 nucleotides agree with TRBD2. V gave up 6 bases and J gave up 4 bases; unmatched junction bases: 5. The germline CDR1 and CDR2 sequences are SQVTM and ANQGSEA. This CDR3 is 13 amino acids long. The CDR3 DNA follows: TGCAGCGTCAAACCTAGCGGGTACAATGAGCAGTTCTTC. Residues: CSVKPSGYNEQFF.

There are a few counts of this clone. CDR3 nucleotide sequence: TGCAGCGTCCGACAGGGGGCGAACACTGAAGCTTTCTTT. Translation: CSVRQGANTEAFF. The gene calls are TRBV29-1 and TRBJ1-1; 10 nucleotides agree with TRBD1. There are 13 residues in the CDR3. V lost 6 bases and J lost 1; bases outside the gene matches: 2. Per germline, CDR1 SQVTM and CDR2 ANQGSEA. The variable domain in full, with the rest retrieved from reference TRBV29-1 and TRBJ1-1, is SAVISQKPSRDICQRGTSLTIQCQVDSQVTMMFWYRQQPGQSLTLIATANQGSEATYESGFVIDKFPISRPNLTFSTLTVSNMSPEDSSIYLCSVRQGANTEAFFGQGTRLTVV.

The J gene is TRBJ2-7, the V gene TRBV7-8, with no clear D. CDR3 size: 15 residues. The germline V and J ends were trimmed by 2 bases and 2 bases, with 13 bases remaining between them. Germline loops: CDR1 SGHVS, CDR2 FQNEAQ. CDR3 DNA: TGTGCCAGCAGCTTAACGGGTCTACCTACCTACGAGCAGTACTTC. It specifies CASSLTGLPTYEQYF.

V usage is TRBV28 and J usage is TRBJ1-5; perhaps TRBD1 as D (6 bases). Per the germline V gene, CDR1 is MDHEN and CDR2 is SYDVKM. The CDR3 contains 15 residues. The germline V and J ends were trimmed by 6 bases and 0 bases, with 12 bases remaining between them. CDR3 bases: TGTGCCAGCAGGACAGGAGATTATAGCAATCAGCCCCAGCATTTT. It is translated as CASRTGDYSNQPQHF.

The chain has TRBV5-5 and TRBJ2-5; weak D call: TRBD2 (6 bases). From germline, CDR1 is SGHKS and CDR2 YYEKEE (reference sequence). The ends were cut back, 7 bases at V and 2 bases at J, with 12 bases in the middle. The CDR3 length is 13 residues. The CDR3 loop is CASGRERQETQYF. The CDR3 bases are TGTGCCAGCGGCCGGGAGAGGCAAGAGACCCAGTACTTC.

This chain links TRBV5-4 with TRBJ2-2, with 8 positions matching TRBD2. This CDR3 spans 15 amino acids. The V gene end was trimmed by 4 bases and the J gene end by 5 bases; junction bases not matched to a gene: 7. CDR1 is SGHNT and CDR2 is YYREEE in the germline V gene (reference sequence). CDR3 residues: CASSQGGGRTGELFF. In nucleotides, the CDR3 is TGTGCCAGCAGCCAGGGCGGGGGGCGAACCGGGGAGCTGTTTTTT.

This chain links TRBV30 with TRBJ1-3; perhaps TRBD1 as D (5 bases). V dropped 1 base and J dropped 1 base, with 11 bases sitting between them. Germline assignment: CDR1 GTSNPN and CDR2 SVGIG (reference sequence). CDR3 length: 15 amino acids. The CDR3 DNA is TGTGCCTGGAGTGATCTCGGGGCATCTGGAAACACCATATATTTT. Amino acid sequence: CAWSDLGASGNTIYF.

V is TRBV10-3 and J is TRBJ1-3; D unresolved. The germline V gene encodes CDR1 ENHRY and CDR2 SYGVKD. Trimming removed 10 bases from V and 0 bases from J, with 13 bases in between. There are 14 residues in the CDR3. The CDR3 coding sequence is TGTGCCACTAGGACGGGTAGCTCTGGAAACACCATATATTTT. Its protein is CATRTGSSGNTIYF.

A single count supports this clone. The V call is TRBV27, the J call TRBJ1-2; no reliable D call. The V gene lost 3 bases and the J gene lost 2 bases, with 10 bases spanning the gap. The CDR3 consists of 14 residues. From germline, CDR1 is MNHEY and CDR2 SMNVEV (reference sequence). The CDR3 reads CASSLSGRNYGYTF. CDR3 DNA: TGTGCCAGCAGTTTGTCCGGACGGAACTATGGCTACACCTTC.